This T cell receptor (beta chain) was documented in a study of T cells in Graves' hyperthyroidism and ophthalmopathy (dated by TCRdb to about 2019). About the full investigation: Peripheral blood samples were taken at initial diagnosis, before any treatment was given. A discovery cohort of around 100 patients, fewer than 50 with Graves' ophthalmopathy and approximately 57 with stable Graves' hyperthyroidism, was used to find distinguishing TCR V-J signatures. Prospective prediction of ophthalmopathy was tested in an independent validation cohort of 18 to 20 hyperthyroidism patients and 17 patients who later progressed to ophthalmopathy. For training and testing, the approximately 97 patients in the discovery cohort were randomly divided in a 7:3 ratio. In more than 5 Graves' hyperthyroidism patients, the study also compared T-cell repertoires from thyroid tissue with T-cell repertoires from blood. Once sampling was done, hyperthyroidism patients were given methimazole at a starting dose of 30 mg daily, whereas ophthalmopathy patients were given high-dose intravenous methylprednisolone. According to the paper, TCR Vbeta CDR3 sequencing was carried out on some 130 peripheral blood samples, which came from 40 to 45 ophthalmopathy, around 74 hyperthyroidism and approximately 17 progressor patients.

Beyond this particular receptor, the publication reports: During validation, the model predicted progression to ophthalmopathy a median of about 6.5 months ahead of onset, with approximately 70% sensitivity and 72.22% specificity. Most expanded thyroid clonotypes (frequency above 0.001) were also detected in blood, suggesting blood repertoires may reflect thyroid immune responses. A model built on a 13 V-J signature distinguished ophthalmopathy from stable hyperthyroidism, reaching about 88% sensitivity and 81.08% specificity in cross-validation and 80%/75% in testing. Sample size was not statistically predetermined, and blinding of investigators to group allocation was not performed.

From the cysteine up to the phenylalanine, the CDR3 has a length of 15 residues. Left in the record is the CDR3 DNA by itself, 45 bases read in frame from the first base. V lost 1 base and J lost 5 bases; the stretch between them is 15 bases long. In the germline V gene, CDR1 corresponds to SGDLS and CDR2 to YYNGEE. The TCR beta CDR3 regions were amplified from RNA transcripts. The TCR CDR3 was subjected to a first round of RT-PCR using the HTBI primer set and the Qiagen OneStep RT-PCR kit. Libraries were constructed in a second round of multiplex PCR, after which size selection and purification were performed. Sequencing of the libraries was done on an Illumina HiSeq2000 using paired-end 100 bp reads. As for the authors' bioinformatics: Raw data were processed with SOAPnuke, discarding reads with adapters, uncalled bases, mean Phred below 15, or no exact constant-primer or identifier match. High-quality paired reads were merged with COPE v1.2.5, and unique nucleotide sequences were defined as clonotypes. Clonotypes were aligned to IMGT TRBV, TRBD and TRBJ reference segments using MiTCR v1.1. Analysis was restricted to V-J combinations with a frequency above 0.0001, which covered about 99% of repertoires. A TCS score was defined as the ratio of F50 (clonal expansion) to E x V (chaos), with BLOSUM62-based TCRdist applied between CDR3 peptides within each V-J. Welch's t-statistics and random forest reduced 500 to 650 V-J features to some 14, which were used in a naive Bayes classifier (R e1071). TCRdb reprocessed the public reads (quality trimming at Q25 with fastp, clone calling with MiXCR) and kept in-frame beta chains. Records with the same CDR3 protein are collapsed into one entry carrying the most frequent genes and DNA. In this record, the V and J calls reflect TCRdb's handling and not the investigators' own analysis. Within this sample are 380,000 or so distinct CDR3 sequences, with over 15% of them counted one time only. Around 3.6% of the sample rests with the top ten.

Stable Graves' hyperthyroidism was defined as no progression to ophthalmopathy during 18 months of follow-up. Hyperthyroidism patients were newly diagnosed, with disease duration under 2 months, and aged 18 to 65 years. Patients with uncontrolled infections, other autoimmune diseases, pregnancy or lactation were excluded. Diagnoses were based on clinical symptoms, serum thyroxine and TRAb, thyroid ultrasound and orbital computed tomography. PBMCs were isolated from approximately 10 ml of fresh peripheral blood by Ficoll-Paque density gradient centrifugation. Total RNA was extracted with Trizol reagent, and quality was checked on an Agilent 2100 Bioanalyzer. At least ten counts were recorded for this clonotype. Its antigen is unknown. No qualities accompany the bases; no much larger clone lies one base away.

The chain employs TRBV9 and TRBJ1-1; D gene: possibly TRBD1, on 6 matching bases. What was sequenced was blood. This clonotype originated in a woman under 30 with Graves' hyperthyroidism. This receptor has the CDR3 CASSVSAGGNTEAFF. The nucleotide sequence is TGTGCCAGCAGCGTATCGGCCGGGGGCAATACTGAAGCTTTCTTT.